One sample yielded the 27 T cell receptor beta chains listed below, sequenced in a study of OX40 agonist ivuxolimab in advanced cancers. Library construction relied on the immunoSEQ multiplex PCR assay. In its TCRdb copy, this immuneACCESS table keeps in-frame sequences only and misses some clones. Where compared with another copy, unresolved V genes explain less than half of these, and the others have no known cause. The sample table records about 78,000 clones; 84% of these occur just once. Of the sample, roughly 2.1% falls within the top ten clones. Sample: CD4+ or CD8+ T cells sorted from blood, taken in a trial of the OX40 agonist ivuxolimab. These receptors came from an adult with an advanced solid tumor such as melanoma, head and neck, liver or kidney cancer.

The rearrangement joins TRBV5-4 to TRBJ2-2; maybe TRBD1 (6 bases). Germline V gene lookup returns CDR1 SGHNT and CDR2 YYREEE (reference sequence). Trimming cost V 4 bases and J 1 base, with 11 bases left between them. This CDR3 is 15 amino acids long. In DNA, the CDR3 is TGTGCCAGCAGCGGGGACATATTGAACACCGGGGAGCTGTTTTTT. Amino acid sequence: CASSGDILNTGELFF.

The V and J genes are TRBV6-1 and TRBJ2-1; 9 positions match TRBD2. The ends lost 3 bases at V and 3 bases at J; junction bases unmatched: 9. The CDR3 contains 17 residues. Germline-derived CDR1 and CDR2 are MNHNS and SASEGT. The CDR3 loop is CASSDRWSGRLYNEQFF. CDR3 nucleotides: TGTGCCAGCAGTGATAGGTGGAGCGGGAGGCTCTACAATGAGCAGTTCTTC.

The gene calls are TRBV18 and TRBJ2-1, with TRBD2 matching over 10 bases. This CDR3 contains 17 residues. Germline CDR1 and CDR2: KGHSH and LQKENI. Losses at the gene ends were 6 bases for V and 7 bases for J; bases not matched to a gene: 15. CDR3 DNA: TGTGCCAGCTCCCCTGCAGGAAAAGCGGGGGGGCTGAATGAGCAGTTCTTC. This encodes CASSPAGKAGGLNEQFF. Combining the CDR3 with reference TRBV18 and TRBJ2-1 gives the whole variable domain NAGVMQNPRHLVRRRGQEARLRCSPMKGHSHVYWYRQLPEEGLKFMVYLQKENIIDESGMPKERFSAEFPKEGPSILRIQQVVRGDSAAYFCASSPAGKAGGLNEQFFGPGTRLTVL.

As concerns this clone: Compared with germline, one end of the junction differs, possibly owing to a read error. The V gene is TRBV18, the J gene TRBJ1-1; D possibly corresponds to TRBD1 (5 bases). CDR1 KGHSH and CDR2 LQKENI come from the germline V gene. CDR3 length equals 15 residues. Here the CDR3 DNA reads TGTGCCAGCTCCCCACGACGACAGATGAACACTGAAGCTTTCTTT. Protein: CASSPRRQMNTEAFF.

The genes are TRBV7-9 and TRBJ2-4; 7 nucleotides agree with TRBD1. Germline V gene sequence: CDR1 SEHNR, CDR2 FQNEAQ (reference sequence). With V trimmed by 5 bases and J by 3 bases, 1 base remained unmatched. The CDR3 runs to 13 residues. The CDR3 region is CASSPGGKNIQYF. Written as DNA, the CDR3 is TGTGCCAGCAGCCCAGGGGGCAAAAACATTCAGTACTTC.

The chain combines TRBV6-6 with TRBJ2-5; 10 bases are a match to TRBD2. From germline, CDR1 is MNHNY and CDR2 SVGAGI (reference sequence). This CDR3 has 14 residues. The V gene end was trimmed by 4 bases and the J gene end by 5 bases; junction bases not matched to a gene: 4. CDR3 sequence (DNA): TGTGCCAGCAGTTCCGGGACTAGCGTCGAGACCCAGTACTTC. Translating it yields CASSSGTSVETQYF.

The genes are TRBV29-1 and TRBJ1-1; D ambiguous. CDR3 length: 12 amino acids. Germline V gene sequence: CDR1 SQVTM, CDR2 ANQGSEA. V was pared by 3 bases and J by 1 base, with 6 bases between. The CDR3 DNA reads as TGCAGCGTTGACAGAGGGAACACTGAAGCTTTCTTT. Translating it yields CSVDRGNTEAFF.

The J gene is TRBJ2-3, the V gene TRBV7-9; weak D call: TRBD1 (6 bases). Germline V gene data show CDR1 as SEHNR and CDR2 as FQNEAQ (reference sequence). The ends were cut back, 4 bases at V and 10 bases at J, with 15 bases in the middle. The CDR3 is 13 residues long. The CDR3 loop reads CASSSAYRDAQYF. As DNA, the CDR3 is TGTGCCAGCAGCTCCGCCTACAGGGATGCGCAGTATTTT.

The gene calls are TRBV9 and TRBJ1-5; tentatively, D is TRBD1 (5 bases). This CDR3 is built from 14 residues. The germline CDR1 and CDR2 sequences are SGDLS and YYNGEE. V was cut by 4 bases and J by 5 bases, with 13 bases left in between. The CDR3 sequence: CASSPRQTDQPQHF. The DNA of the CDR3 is TGTGCCAGCAGCCCCCGACAGACTGATCAGCCCCAGCATTTT.

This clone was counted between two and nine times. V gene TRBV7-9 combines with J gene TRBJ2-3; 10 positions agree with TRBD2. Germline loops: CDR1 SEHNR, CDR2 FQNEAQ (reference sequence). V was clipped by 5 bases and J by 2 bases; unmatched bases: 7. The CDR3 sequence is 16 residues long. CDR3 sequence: CASSLRGTSDTDTQYF. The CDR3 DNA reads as TGTGCCAGCAGCCTACGAGGGACTAGCGACACAGATACGCAGTATTTT.

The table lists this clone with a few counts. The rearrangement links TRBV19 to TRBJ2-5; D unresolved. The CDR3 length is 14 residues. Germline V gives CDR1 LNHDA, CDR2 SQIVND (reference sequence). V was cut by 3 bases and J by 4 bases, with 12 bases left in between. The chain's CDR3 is CASSILSSPETQYF. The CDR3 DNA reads TGTGCCAGTAGTATTTTGTCCAGCCCAGAGACCCAGTACTTC.

CDR3 nucleotide sequence: TGTGCCAGCAGGGGCAGTGTTACCTACGAGCAGTACTTC. Its translation is CASRGSVTYEQYF. The rearrangement uses TRBV27 and TRBJ2-7; D gene uncertain. This CDR3 is 13 amino acids long. The V end was cut by 6 bases, the J end by 2 bases, with 11 bases between. Per germline, CDR1 MNHEY and CDR2 SMNVEV (reference sequence).

The CDR3 loop is CASSMGGGAETQYF. Written as DNA, the CDR3 is TGTGCCAGCAGCATGGGGGGTGGGGCCGAGACCCAGTACTTC. This chain links TRBV7-2 with TRBJ2-5, with a possible D match to TRBD2 (6 bases). V lost 5 bases, J lost 5 bases, and 15 bases lay in between. Germline V gene data show CDR1 as SGHTA and CDR2 as FQGNSA. This CDR3 comprises 14 residues.

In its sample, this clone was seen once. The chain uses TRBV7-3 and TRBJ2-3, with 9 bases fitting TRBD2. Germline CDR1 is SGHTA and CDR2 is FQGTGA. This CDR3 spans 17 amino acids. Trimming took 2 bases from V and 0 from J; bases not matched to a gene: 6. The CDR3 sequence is CASSLAGGGASTDTQYF. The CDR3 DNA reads TGTGCCAGCAGCTTAGCTGGCGGGGGGGCTAGCACAGATACGCAGTATTTT.

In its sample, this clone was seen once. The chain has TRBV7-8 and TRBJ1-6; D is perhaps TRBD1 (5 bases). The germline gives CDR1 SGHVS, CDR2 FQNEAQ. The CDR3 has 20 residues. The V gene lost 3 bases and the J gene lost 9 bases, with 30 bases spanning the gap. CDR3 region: CASSFSVQVRGGAGGSPLHF. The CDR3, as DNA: TGTGCCAGCAGCTTCTCCGTCCAGGTTCGGGGTGGGGCAGGAGGTTCACCCCTCCACTTT.

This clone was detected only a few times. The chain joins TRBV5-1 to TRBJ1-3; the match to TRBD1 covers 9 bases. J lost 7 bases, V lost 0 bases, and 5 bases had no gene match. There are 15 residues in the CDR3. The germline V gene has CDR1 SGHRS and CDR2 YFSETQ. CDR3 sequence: CASSLGRTGVNTIYF. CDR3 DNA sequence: TGCGCCAGCAGCTTGGGACGGACAGGGGTGAACACCATATATTTT.

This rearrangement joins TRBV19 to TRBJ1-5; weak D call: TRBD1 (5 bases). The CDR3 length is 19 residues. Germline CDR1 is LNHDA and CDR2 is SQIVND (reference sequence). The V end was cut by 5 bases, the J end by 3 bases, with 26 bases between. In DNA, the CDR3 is TGTGCCAGTAGTCCCATAGCGGGGCGCAGGGCCGCCCACAATCAGCCCCAGCATTTT. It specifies CASSPIAGRRAAHNQPQHF. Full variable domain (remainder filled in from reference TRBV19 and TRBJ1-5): DGGITQSPKYLFRKEGQNVTLSCEQNLNHDAMYWYRQDPGQGLRLIYYSQIVNDFQKGDIAEGYSVSREKKESFPLTVTSAQKNPTAFYLCASSPIAGRRAAHNQPQHFGDGTRLSIL.

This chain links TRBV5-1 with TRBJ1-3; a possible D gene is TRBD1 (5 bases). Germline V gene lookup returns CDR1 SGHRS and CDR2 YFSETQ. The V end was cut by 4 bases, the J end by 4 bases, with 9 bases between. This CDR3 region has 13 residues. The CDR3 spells CASSRTQGNTIYF. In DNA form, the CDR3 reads TGCGCCAGCAGCAGGACACAAGGAAACACCATATATTTT. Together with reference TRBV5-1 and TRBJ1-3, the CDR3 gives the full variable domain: KAGVTQTPRYLIKTRGQQVTLSCSPISGHRSVSWYQQTPGQGLQFLFEYFSETQRNKGNFPGRFSGRQFSNSRSEMNVSTLELGDSALYLCASSRTQGNTIYFGEGSWLTVV.

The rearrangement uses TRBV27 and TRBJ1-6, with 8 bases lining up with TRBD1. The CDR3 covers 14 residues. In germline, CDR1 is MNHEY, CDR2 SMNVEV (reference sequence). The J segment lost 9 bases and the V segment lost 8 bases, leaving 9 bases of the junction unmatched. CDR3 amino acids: CASSDVQGASPLHF. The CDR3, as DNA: TGTGCCAGCTCCGACGTCCAGGGGGCTTCACCCCTCCACTTT.

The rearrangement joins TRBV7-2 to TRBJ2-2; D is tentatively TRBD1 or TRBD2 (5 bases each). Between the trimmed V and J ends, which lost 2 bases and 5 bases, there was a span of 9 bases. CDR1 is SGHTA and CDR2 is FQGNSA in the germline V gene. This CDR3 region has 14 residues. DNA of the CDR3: TGTGCCAGCAGCTTAATGGGGGAGACCGGGGAGCTGTTTTTT. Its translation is CASSLMGETGELFF.

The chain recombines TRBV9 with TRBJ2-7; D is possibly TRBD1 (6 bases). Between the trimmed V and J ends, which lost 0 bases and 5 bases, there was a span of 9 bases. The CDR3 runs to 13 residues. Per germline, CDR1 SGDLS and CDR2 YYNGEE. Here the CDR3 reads CASSVAGVHEQYF. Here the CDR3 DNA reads TGTGCCAGCAGCGTAGCAGGGGTCCACGAGCAGTACTTC. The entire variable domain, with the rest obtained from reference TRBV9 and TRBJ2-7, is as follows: DSGVTQTPKHLITATGQRVTLRCSPRSGDLSVYWYQQSLDQGLQFLIQYYNGEERAKGNILERFSAQQFPDLHSELNLSSLELGDSALYFCASSVAGVHEQYFGPGTRLTVT.

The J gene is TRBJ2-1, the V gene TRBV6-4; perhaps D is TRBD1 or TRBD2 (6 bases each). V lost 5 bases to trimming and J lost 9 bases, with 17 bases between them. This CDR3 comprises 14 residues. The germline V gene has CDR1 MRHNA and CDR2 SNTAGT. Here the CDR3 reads CASSPLTGRGEQFF. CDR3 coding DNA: TGTGCCAGCAGTCCACTTACAGGGCGGGGTGAGCAGTTCTTC.

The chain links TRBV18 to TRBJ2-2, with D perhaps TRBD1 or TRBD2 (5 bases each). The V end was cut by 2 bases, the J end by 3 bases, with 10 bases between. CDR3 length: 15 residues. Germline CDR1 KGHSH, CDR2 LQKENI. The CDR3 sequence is CASSPGQGDTGELFF. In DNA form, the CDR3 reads TGTGCCAGCTCACCAGGGCAGGGAGACACCGGGGAGCTGTTTTTT.

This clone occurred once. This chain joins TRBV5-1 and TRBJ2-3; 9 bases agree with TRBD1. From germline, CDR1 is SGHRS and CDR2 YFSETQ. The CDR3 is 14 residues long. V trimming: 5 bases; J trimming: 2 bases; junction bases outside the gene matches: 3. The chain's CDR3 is CASSTGGYTDTQYF. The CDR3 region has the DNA TGCGCCAGCAGTACAGGGGGCTACACAGATACGCAGTATTTT.

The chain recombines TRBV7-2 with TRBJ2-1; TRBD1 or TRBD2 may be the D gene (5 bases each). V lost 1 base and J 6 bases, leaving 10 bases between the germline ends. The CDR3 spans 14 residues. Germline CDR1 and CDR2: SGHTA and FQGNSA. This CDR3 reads CASSLGGDANEQFF. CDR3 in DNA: TGTGCCAGCAGCTTAGGAGGGGACGCCAATGAGCAGTTCTTC.

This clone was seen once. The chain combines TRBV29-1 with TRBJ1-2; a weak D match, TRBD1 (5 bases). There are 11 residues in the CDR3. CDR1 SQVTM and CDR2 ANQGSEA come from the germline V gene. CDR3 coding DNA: TGCAGTTCAGAGTCGGGGGATAGCTACACCTTC. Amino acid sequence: CSSESGDSYTF.

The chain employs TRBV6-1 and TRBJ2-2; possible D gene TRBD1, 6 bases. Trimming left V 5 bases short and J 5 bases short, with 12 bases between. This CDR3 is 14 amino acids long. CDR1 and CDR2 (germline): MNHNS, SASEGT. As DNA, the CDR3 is TGTGCCAGCAGTATGACAGGCGTAACCGGGGAGCTGTTTTTT. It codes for CASSMTGVTGELFF.